The clone carrying this T cell receptor (beta chain) turned up a few times. The antigen remains undetermined. The data are from a study of shared clonotypes between healthy human individuals. Authors' processing steps: There were no quality scores in the junction-only immunoSEQ sequences, so filtering differed. Some clones are missing from TCRdb's copy, which holds only in-frame ones; the method was immunoSEQ multiplex PCR. The DNA was the basis for D and trimming; V, J and clone size are from that table. Seen here are about 490,000 clones, less than 80% observed once, and the top ten hold approximately 13%. Findings and caveats of the study: Represented diversity (both genetic and exposure-history) was limited by the small number of donors.

J lost 4 bases, V lost 5 bases, and 7 bases had no gene match. Per the germline V gene, CDR1 is SGHNT and CDR2 is YENEEA. The CDR3 sequence is 16 residues long. Donors were healthy HIV-negative adults without recently reported acute infections or vaccinations. This receptor was obtained from a woman between 40 and 50 years old in good health. Some clones in this sample may be carry-over from other donors' samples. The gene calls are TRBV11-3 and TRBJ2-5; 13 nucleotides match TRBD2. Input material: PBMCs. CDR3: CASSPGLAGVGETQYF. In DNA, the CDR3 is TGTGCCAGCAGCCCCGGACTAGCGGGAGTGGGAGAGACCCAGTACTTC. Complete variable domain (other parts from reference TRBV11-3 and TRBJ2-5): EAGVVQSPRYKIIEKKQPVAFWCNPISGHNTLYWYLQNLGQGPELLIRYENEEAVDDSQLPKDRFSAERLKGVDSTLKIQPAELGDSAVYLCASSPGLAGVGETQYFGPGTRLLVL.